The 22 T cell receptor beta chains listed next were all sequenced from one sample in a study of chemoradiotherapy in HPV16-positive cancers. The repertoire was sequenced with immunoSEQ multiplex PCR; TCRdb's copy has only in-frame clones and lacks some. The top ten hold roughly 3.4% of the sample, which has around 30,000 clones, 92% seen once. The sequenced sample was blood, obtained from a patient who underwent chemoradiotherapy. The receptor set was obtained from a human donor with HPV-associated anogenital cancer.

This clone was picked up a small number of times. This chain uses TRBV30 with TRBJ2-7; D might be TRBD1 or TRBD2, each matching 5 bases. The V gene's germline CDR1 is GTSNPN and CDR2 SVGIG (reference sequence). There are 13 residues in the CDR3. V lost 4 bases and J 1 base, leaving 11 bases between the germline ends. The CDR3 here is CAWNEGRSYEQYF. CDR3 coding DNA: TGTGCCTGGAATGAGGGGCGATCCTACGAGCAGTACTTC.

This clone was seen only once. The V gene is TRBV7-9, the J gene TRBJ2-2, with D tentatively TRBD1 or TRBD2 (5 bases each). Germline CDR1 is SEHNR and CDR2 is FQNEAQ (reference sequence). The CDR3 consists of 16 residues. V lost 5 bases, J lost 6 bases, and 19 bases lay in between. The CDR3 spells CASSHPGVKGPGELFF. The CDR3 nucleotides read TGTGCCAGCAGCCACCCCGGGGTTAAGGGGCCCGGGGAGCTGTTTTTT.

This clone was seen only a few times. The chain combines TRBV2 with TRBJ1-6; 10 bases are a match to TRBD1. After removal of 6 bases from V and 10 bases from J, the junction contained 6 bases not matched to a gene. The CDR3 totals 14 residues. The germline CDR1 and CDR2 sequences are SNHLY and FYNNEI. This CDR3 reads CASRGQGWRSPLHF. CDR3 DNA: TGTGCCAGCAGGGGACAGGGGTGGAGATCACCCCTCCACTTT.

CDR3 DNA: TGTGCCAGCACCAGGACAGGAGAAGGAAACACCATATATTTT. Its translation: CASTRTGEGNTIYF. V and J are TRBV14 and TRBJ1-3, with 7 bases lining up with TRBD1. The V segment lost 7 bases and the J segment 4 bases; nucleotides outside the gene matches: 7. This CDR3 region has 14 residues. Germline loops: CDR1 SGHDN, CDR2 FVKESK.

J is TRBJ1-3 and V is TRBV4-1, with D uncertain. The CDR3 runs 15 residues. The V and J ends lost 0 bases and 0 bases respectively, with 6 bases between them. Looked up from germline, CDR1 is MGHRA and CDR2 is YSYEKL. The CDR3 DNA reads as TGCGCCAGCAGCCAAGACTCAAGCTCTGGAAACACCATATATTTT. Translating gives CASSQDSSSGNTIYF.

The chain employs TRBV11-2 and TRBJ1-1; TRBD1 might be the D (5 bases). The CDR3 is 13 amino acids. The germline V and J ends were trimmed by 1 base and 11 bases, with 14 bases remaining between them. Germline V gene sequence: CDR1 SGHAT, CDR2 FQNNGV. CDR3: CASSLVRGSRAFF. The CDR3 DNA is TGTGCCAGCAGCTTAGTAAGGGGCAGCCGGGCTTTCTTT.

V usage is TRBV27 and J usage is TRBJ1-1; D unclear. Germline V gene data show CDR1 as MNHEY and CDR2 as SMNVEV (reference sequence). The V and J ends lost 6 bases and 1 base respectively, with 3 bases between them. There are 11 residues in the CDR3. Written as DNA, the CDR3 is TGTGCCAGCAGGGAGAACACTGAAGCTTTCTTT. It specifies CASRENTEAFF.

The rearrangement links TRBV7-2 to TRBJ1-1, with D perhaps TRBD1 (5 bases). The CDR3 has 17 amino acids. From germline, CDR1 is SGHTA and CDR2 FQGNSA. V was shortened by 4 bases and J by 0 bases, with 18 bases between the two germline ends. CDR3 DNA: TGTGCCAGCAGCTCCACTCCCTCGACAGTGATGAACACTGAAGCTTTCTTT. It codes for CASSSTPSTVMNTEAFF. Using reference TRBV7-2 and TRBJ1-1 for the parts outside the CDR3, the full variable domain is GAGVSQSPSNKVTEKGKDVELRCDPISGHTALYWYRQSLGQGLEFLIYFQGNSAPDKSGLPSDRFSAERTGGSVSTLTIQRTQQEDSAVYLCASSSTPSTVMNTEAFFGQGTRLTVV.

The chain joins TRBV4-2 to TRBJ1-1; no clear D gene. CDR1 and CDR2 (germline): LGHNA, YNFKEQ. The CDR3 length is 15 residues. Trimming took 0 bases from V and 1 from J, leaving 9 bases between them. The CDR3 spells CASSQDPQENTEAFF. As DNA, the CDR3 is TGTGCCAGCAGCCAAGATCCGCAGGAGAACACTGAAGCTTTCTTT.

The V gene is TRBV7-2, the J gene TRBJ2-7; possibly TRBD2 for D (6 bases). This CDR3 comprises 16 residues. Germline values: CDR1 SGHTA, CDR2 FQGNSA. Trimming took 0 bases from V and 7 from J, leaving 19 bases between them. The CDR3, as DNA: TGTGCCAGCAGCTTAGCGAATGTAGCAGGGAGGAAAGAGCAGTACTTC. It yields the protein CASSLANVAGRKEQYF.

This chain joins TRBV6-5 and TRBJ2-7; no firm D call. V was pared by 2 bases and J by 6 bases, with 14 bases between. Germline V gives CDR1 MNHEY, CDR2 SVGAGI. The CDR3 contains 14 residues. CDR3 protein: CASSYTQITAEQYF. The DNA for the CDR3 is TGTGCCAGCAGTTACACCCAGATAACCGCCGAGCAGTACTTC.

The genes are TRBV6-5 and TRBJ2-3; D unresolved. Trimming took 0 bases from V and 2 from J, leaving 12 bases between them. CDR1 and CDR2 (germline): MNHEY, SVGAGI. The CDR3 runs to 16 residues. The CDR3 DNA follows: TGTGCCAGCAGTTACTCGAAATATGTCCCCACAGATACGCAGTATTTT. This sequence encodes CASSYSKYVPTDTQYF.

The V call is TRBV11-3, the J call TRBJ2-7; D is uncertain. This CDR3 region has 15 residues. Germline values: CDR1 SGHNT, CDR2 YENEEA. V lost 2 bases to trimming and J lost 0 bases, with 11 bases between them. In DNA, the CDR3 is TGTGCCAGCAGCTTAAGGCACGCGGCCTCCTACGAGCAGTACTTC. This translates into CASSLRHAASYEQYF.

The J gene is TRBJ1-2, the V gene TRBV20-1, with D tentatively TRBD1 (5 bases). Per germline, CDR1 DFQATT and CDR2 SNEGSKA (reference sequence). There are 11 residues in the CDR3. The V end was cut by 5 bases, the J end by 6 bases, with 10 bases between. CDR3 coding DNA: TGCAGTGCTTCCCCGGGGGATGGCTACACCTTC. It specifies CSASPGDGYTF.

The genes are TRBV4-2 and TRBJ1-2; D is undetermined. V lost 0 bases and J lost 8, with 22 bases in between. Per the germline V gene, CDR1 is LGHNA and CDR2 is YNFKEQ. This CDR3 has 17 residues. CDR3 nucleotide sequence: TGTGCCAGCAGCCAAGAAGGACCGAAAACCCTCGCGGGAGGCTACACCTTC. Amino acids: CASSQEGPKTLAGGYTF.

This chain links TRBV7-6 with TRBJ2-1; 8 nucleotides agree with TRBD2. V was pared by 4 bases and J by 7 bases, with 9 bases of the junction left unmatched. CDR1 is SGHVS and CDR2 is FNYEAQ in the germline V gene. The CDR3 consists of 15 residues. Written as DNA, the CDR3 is TGTGCCAGCAGCTCATACGGGGGGGCGGGGAATGAGCAGTTCTTC. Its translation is CASSSYGGAGNEQFF. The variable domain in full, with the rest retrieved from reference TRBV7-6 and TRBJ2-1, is GAGVSQSPRYKVTKRGQDVALRCDPISGHVSLYWYRQALGQGPEFLTYFNYEAQQDKSGLPNDRFSAERPEGSISTLTIQRTEQRDSAMYRCASSSYGGAGNEQFFGPGTRLTVL.

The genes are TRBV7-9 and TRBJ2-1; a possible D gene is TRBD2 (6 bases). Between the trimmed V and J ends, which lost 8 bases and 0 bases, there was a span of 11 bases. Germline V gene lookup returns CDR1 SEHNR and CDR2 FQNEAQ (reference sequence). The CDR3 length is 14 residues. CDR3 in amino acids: CASRWGDSYNEQFF. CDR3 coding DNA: TGTGCCAGCCGGTGGGGGGACTCCTACAATGAGCAGTTCTTC.

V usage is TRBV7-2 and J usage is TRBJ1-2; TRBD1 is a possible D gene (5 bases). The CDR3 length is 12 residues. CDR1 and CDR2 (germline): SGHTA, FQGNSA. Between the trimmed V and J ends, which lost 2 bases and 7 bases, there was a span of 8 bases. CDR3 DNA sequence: TGTGCCAGCAGCTTACAGGGACCTGGCTACACCTTC. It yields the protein CASSLQGPGYTF.

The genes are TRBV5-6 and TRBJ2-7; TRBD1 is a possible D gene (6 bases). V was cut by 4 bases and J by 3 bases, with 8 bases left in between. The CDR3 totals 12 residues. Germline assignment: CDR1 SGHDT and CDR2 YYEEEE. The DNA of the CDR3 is TGTGCCAGCAGCCGAGGGGGCTACGAGCAGTACTTC. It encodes CASSRGGYEQYF.

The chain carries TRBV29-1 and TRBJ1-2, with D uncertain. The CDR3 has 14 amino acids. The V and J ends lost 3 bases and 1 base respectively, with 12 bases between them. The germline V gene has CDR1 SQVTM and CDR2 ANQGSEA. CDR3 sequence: CSVEEFSINYGYTF. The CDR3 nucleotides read TGCAGCGTTGAGGAGTTCAGCATTAACTATGGCTACACCTTC.

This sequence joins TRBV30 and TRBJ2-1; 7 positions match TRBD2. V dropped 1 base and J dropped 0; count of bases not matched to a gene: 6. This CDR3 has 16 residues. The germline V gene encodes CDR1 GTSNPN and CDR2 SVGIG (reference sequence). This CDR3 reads CAWSGLERGSYNEQFF. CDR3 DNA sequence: TGTGCCTGGAGTGGGTTAGAGCGGGGCTCCTACAATGAGCAGTTCTTC. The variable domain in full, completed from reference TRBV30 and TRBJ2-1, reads SQTIHQWPATLVQPVGSPLSLECTVEGTSNPNLYWYRQAAGRGLQLLFYSVGIGQISSEVPQNLSASRPQDRQFILSSKKLLLSDSGFYLCAWSGLERGSYNEQFFGPGTRLTVL.

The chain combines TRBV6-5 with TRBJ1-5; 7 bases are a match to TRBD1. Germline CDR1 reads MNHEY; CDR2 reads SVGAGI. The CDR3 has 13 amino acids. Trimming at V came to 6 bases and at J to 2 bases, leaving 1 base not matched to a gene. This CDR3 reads CASRGTGNQPQHF. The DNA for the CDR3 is TGTGCCAGCAGGGGGACAGGCAATCAGCCCCAGCATTTT.